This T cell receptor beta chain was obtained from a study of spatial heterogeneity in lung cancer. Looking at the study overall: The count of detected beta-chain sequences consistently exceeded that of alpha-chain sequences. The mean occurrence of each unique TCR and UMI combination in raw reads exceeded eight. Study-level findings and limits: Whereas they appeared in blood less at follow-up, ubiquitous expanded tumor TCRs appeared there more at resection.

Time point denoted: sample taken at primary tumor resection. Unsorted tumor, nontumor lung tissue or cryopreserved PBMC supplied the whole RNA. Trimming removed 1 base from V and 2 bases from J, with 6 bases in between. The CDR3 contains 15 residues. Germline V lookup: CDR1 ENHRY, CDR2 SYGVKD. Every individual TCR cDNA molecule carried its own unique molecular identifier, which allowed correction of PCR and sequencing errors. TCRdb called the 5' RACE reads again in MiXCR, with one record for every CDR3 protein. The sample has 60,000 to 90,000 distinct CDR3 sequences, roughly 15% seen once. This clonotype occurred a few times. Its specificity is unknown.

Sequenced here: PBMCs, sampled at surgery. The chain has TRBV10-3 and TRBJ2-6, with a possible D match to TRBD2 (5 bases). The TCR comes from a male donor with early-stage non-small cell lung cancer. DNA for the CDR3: TGTGCCATCAGTGAGTGGGGAGCTGGGGCCAACGTCCTGACTTTC. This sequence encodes CAISEWGAGANVLTF.